This T cell receptor beta chain was captured in a study of T cell changes during pregnancy in multiple sclerosis. Trimming took 4 bases from V and 5 from J; bases not matched to a gene: 4. The CDR3 totals 13 residues. Germline V lookup: CDR1 SEHNR, CDR2 FQNEAQ (reference sequence). The protocol was immunoSEQ multiplex PCR, while the TCRdb copy is restricted to in-frame clones and leaves out a portion. The sample lists 45,000 to 60,000 clones, roughly nine tenths occurring once. The receptor was derived from a female donor with multiple sclerosis, enrolled in a pregnancy study. V and J are TRBV7-9 and TRBJ2-7, with 8 positions matching TRBD2. The sequencing used CD8+ T cells from peripheral blood mononuclear cells, collected in the second trimester of pregnancy. CDR3 loop: CASSSRGGDEQYF. The CDR3 nucleotides are TGTGCCAGCAGCTCCCGGGGGGGGGACGAGCAGTACTTC.